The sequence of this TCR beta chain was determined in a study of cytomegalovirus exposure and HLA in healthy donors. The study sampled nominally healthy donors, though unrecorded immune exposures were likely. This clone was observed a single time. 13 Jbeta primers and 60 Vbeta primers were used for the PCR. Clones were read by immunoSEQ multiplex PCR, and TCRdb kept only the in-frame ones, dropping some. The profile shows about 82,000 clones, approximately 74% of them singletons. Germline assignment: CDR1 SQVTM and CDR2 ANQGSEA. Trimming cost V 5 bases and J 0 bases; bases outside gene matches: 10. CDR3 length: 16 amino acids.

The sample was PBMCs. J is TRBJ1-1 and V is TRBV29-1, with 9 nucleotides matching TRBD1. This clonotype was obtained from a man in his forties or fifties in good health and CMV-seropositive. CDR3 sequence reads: CSVPGGQGKMNTEAFF. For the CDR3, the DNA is TGCAGCGTTCCCGGGGGACAGGGAAAAATGAACACTGAAGCTTTCTTT. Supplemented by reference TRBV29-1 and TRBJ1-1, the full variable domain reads SAVISQKPSRDICQRGTSLTIQCQVDSQVTMMFWYRQQPGQSLTLIATANQGSEATYESGFVIDKFPISRPNLTFSTLTVSNMSPEDSSIYLCSVPGGQGKMNTEAFFGQGTRLTVV.